The 3 T cell receptor beta chains given below trace back to one sample, sequenced in a study of cytomegalovirus exposure and HLA in healthy donors. Researchers ran the PCR with 60 Vbeta and 13 Jbeta primers. TCRdb's table, derived via immunoSEQ multiplex PCR, lists solely in-frame clones and lacks some. Among about 110,000 clones listed, 75% were seen once. Sequencing was carried out using PBMCs. Receptors were obtained from a man aged 35-49 years in good health and CMV-seronegative.

This chain connects TRBV5-4 to TRBJ2-3, with 8 positions matching TRBD2. Germline V CDR1 and CDR2: SGHNT, YYREEE (reference sequence). V was clipped by 2 bases and J by 6 bases; unmatched bases: 14. This CDR3 is built from 17 residues. The CDR3 DNA reads as TGTGCCAGCAGCTTACCCTTTGGGCGGGGGGCCGGGGATACGCAGTATTTT. Residues: CASSLPFGRGAGDTQYF. Looking up the rest from reference TRBV5-4 and TRBJ2-3 gives the full variable domain: ETGVTQSPTHLIKTRGQQVTLRCSSQSGHNTVSWYQQALGQGPQFIFQYYREEENGRGNFPPRFSGLQFPNYSSELNVNALELDDSALYLCASSLPFGRGAGDTQYFGPGTRLTVL.

V is TRBV11-2 and J is TRBJ2-7, with D perhaps matching TRBD2 (5 bases). Trimming shortened V by 6 bases and J by 3 bases, and 15 bases separated the two germline ends. CDR1 SGHAT and CDR2 FQNNGV come from the germline V gene. This CDR3 contains 14 residues. The CDR3 DNA reads TGTGCCAGCAGGGACCAAGGGAGATTCTACGAGCAGTACTTC. It encodes CASRDQGRFYEQYF. The full variable domain, rest sourced from reference TRBV11-2 and TRBJ2-7, is EAGVAQSPRYKIIEKRQSVAFWCNPISGHATLYWYQQILGQGPKLLIQFQNNGVVDDSQLPKDRFSAERLKGVDSTLKIQPAKLEDSAVYLCASRDQGRFYEQYFGPGTRLTVT.

This clone was observed a few times. The V call is TRBV29-1, the J call TRBJ1-1; tentative D call: TRBD1 (6 bases). The CDR3 sequence is 15 residues long. V lost 3 bases and J lost 4, with 18 bases in between. CDR1 is SQVTM, CDR2 ANQGSEA, per germline. CDR3 sequence reads: CSVESLILGATEAFF. The CDR3 DNA sequence: TGCAGCGTTGAGAGTCTTATACTGGGGGCCACTGAAGCTTTCTTT.